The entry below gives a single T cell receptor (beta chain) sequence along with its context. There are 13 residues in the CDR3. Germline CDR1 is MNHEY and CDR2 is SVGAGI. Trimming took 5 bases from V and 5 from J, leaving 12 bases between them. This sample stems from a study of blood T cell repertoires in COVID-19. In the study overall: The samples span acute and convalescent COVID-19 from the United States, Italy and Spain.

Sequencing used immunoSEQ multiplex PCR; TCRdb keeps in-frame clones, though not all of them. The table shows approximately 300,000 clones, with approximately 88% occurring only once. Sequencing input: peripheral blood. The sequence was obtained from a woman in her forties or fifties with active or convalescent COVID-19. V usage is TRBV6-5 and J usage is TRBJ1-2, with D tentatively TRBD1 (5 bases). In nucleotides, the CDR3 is TGTGCCAGCAGTCCAGGGAAGGGATATGGCTACACCTTC. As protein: CASSPGKGYGYTF.